This T cell receptor beta chain was profiled in a study of blood T cell repertoires in COVID-19. At the level of the study: Nucleic acid was either cDNA or gDNA, and it came from T cells, B-cell-depleted T cells, or PBMCs.

Trimming removed 5 bases from V and 6 bases from J; junction bases left unmatched: 7. Germline V gene sequence: CDR1 LGHDT, CDR2 YNNKEL (reference sequence). The CDR3 length is 14 residues. Original data processing: Scientists estimated how many nucleated cells there were by amplifying reference gene primers. TCRdb's table, derived via immunoSEQ multiplex PCR, lists solely in-frame clones and lacks some. D and trimming were read from the DNA, whereas the V and J calls and clone size are those reported in that table. The sample consists of 100,000 to 130,000 clones, approximately 89% of them appearing once.

This clonotype originated in a man aged 45 to 65 with active or convalescent COVID-19. The specimen was peripheral blood. The chain couples TRBV3-1 (or the pseudogene TRBV3-2) to TRBJ1-5; 7 bases are shared with TRBD1. DNA for the CDR3: TGTGCCAGCAGCGCCGGGACAGCTACTCAGCCCCAGCATTTT. It is translated as CASSAGTATQPQHF.